The clone carrying this T cell receptor (beta chain) has a handful of counts. Its specificity is not known. This specimen belongs to a study of beta chain features in type 1 diabetes. Overall study findings and caveats: A potential PCR bias toward shorter templates would be equal in patient and control samples. Cells expressing TCR highly could be over-represented by cDNA sequencing. Among patients, naive, central memory and Treg TCRB repertoires appeared more similar than among healthy donors. In these data, an HLA type influence on TCRB rearrangement remained unresolved.

Isolated RNA was reverse transcribed in full, so expressed TCRB transcripts were sequenced. Sequencing was performed with immunoSEQ multiplex PCR; in TCRdb, only in-frame clones are kept and a portion is missing. The top ten hold more than 0.75% of the sample, which has around 12,000 clones, about half seen once. V shed 7 bases and J shed 8 bases, with 19 bases lying between them. CDR1 is SGHNT, CDR2 YYREEE, per germline (reference sequence). This CDR3 is built from 14 residues. The sample comprised stem cell memory CD4+ T cells from blood. The J gene is TRBJ2-1, the V gene TRBV5-4; D is perhaps TRBD1 (5 bases). This clonotype was sampled from a man aged 18 to 35 in good health. The CDR3 protein is CASPAGNIVDEQFF. The CDR3 DNA is TGTGCCAGCCCGGCAGGGAATATTGTTGATGAGCAGTTCTTC.